This T cell receptor (beta chain) was retrieved from a study of graft-versus-host responses after intestinal transplantation (dated by TCRdb to the early 2020s). In the study overall: Multivisceral, liver-intestinal, or isolated intestinal transplants were received by the recipients. Alloreactive clones were identified by sequencing pre-transplant mixed lymphocyte reaction products and comparing them with unstimulated pre-transplant donor and recipient T cells. Every recipient was given anti-thymocyte globulin induction, followed by 3 to 4 years of maintenance tacrolimus and steroids. A peak of at least 4% donor T cells among recipient peripheral blood mononuclear cells was the definition used for donor T cell macrochimerism. A cohort of 24 intestinal transplant recipients, including one retransplant, was enrolled, and a few patients lacking pretransplant specimens were excluded. Rather than being sequenced by the commercial service, samples from a few later patients were sequenced in-house on an Illumina MiSeq and processed with MiXCR. After intestinal transplantation, graft-versus-host and host-versus-graft alloreactive T cell clones were followed in the graft, circulation and bone marrow using bulk TCR-beta CDR3 sequencing.

Worth noting for this clone: It lacks a known antigen. Nothing much larger sits one base from this clone, and base qualities are not available.

Reading the label with the study, this specimen's time point is: cells obtained before transplantation from donor or recipient. CD3+CD4+ and CD3+CD8+ populations were FACS-sorted from unstimulated pre-transplant donor and recipient cells taken from spleen or lymph nodes. Libraries were prepared through the immunoSEQ multiplex PCR assay. In most patients, genomic DNA was isolated using the Qiagen DNeasy Blood and Tissue Kit and sent frozen to Adaptive Biotechnologies for TCR sequencing. Adaptive Biotechnologies carried out high-throughput TCR-beta CDR3 sequencing of genomic DNA for most patients. On the study's bioinformatics: Adaptive's ImmunoSEQ software supplied the TCR sequencing data for 15 to 20 patients, while MiXCR and VDJtools were used to process a few other patients. To correct CD4 versus CD8 sorting errors, any sequence found in both subsets at a frequency ratio below 5:1 was removed. CDR3 nucleotide sequences shared by donor and recipient were removed because the origin of these sequences could not be assigned. At least 2-fold expansion over unstimulated cells and a minimum CFSE-low frequency of 0.002% (template counts) or 0.001% (read counts) were required for clones to be classified as alloreactive. A clone was considered mappable if detected in the sequenced pre-transplant spleen, lymph node, or MLR CFSE-low populations of the donor or recipient. Cumulative frequency of alloreactive clones was calculated as a percentage of all sequences weighted by copy number. Entries here come from immuneACCESS through TCRdb and include only in-frame sequences with V and J called. Some clones fail to appear in such tables; in the studies checked, an unresolved V gene covers under half of the shortfall, and the cause of the remainder is unknown. V and J calls and clone size are those listed in that table; D and trimming were worked out from the DNA. Counted in this sample were 84,000 or so clones; about 93% of them appeared once. Approximately 1% of the sample goes to the ten largest clones.

The CDR3 starts with the cysteine, ends with the phenylalanine, and has 15 residues. Solely the CDR3 DNA is kept, with 45 bases framed from the first base. As encoded in the germline V gene, CDR1 is SGHRS while CDR2 is YFSETQ. Cut back by 1 base and 4 bases, the V and J ends lie 15 bases apart. Study-wide findings and limitations: Conclusions were limited by the relatively low number and heterogeneity of intestinal transplant patients. GvH clones were detected in recipient bone marrow, and some appeared earlier in ileal mucosa or blood, consistent with an intestinal mucosal origin. Patients with donor T cell macrochimerism had high GvH to HvG T cell clonal ratios in their allografts. Peak levels of circulating GvH clones were associated with declines in HvG clones early after transplant.

The clonotype was recovered from a human donor who was the organ donor for an intestinal transplant. The sequence joins TRBV5-1 to TRBJ2-7, and TRBD1 may be the D gene, going by 5 matching bases. Sequencing used unstimulated CD8+ T cells sorted from spleen or lymph node cells, obtained before transplant. The CDR3: CASSLMGHADYEQYF. Here is the DNA: TGCGCCAGCAGCTTGATGGGGCATGCCGATTACGAGCAGTACTTC.